These 20 T cell receptor beta chains were all obtained from the same sample, sequenced in a study of blood T cell repertoires in COVID-19. Repertoires were generated with immunoSEQ multiplex PCR, while TCRdb's copy carries only in-frame clones and drops some. The sample holds roughly 120,000 clones, 75% to 90% seen once. Sequencing used peripheral blood. These receptors all come from a woman aged 80 or over with COVID-19, enrolled during active disease.

The V call is TRBV4-1, the J call TRBJ2-7, with a tentative D call TRBD2 (5 bases). Germline V lookup: CDR1 MGHRA, CDR2 YSYEKL. The CDR3 is made up of 18 amino acids. V shed 1 base and J shed 2 bases, with 21 bases lying between them. CDR3 region: CASSQVRAANRRAYEQYF. In DNA form, the CDR3 reads TGCGCCAGCAGCCAAGTTAGAGCGGCCAATAGGCGGGCCTACGAGCAGTACTTC.

This chain joins TRBV4-3 and TRBJ2-2; 7 bases are a match to TRBD2. CDR1 is LGHNA and CDR2 is YSLEER in the germline V gene. J was trimmed by 6 bases and V by 1 base; bases with no gene match: 11. This CDR3 has 17 residues. As DNA, the CDR3 is TGCGCCAGCAGCCAAGGGGCTGCGGTGACTAGCTCCGGGGAGCTGTTTTTT. It yields the protein CASSQGAAVTSSGELFF.

The rearrangement uses TRBV19 and TRBJ2-1, with 9 bases fitting TRBD2. Germline CDR1 reads LNHDA; CDR2 reads SQIVND (reference sequence). The length of the CDR3 is 16 residues. V was clipped by 3 bases and J by 2 bases; unmatched bases: 5. For the CDR3, the DNA is TGTGCCAGTAGTATGCGTAGCGGGAGTGCCTACAATGAGCAGTTCTTC. This translates into CASSMRSGSAYNEQFF.

The chain links TRBV5-4 to TRBJ1-5, with TRBD1 identical over 9 bases. The trim removed 0 bases at V and 3 bases at J, leaving 4 bases unmatched. Germline V gene sequence: CDR1 SGHNT, CDR2 YYREEE (reference sequence). The CDR3 loop spans 16 amino acids. For the CDR3, the DNA is TGTGCCAGCAGCTTGGGGGGGACAGGGAACAATCAGCCCCAGCATTTT. This gives the protein CASSLGGTGNNQPQHF. Full variable domain (rest looked up from reference TRBV5-4 and TRBJ1-5): ETGVTQSPTHLIKTRGQQVTLRCSSQSGHNTVSWYQQALGQGPQFIFQYYREEENGRGNFPPRFSGLQFPNYSSELNVNALELDDSALYLCASSLGGTGNNQPQHFGDGTRLSIL.

This clone is a singleton in its sample. V gene TRBV7-9 combines with J gene TRBJ2-4; D is uncertain. This CDR3 is 15 amino acids long. Trimming pared 2 bases from V and 0 bases from J, leaving 8 bases between. The germline gives CDR1 SEHNR, CDR2 FQNEAQ (reference sequence). This CDR3 is CASSLHTLAKNIQYF. CDR3 sequence (DNA): TGTGCCAGCAGCTTACACACGTTAGCCAAAAACATTCAGTACTTC.

The V and J genes are TRBV18 and TRBJ1-4; D is unresolved. This CDR3 contains 14 residues. V lost 0 bases, J lost 8 bases, and 10 bases lay in between. CDR1 and CDR2 (germline): KGHSH, LQKENI. The DNA of the CDR3 is TGTGCCAGCTCACCACCGGAGGTGAGAGAAAAACTGTTTTTT. Amino acid sequence: CASSPPEVREKLFF.

This clone occurred once. This sequence joins TRBV19 and TRBJ2-5, with TRBD1 identical over 9 bases. Looked up from germline, CDR1 is LNHDA and CDR2 is SQIVND (reference sequence). The CDR3 has 14 residues. V lost 5 bases, J lost 4 bases, and 5 bases stayed unmatched. The CDR3: CASSSDRGRETQYF. The CDR3, as DNA: TGTGCCAGTAGTTCTGACAGGGGGAGAGAGACCCAGTACTTC.

This chain connects TRBV3-1 (or the pseudogene TRBV3-2) to TRBJ1-3; possibly TRBD1 for D (6 bases). V dropped 6 bases and J dropped 8 bases, with 17 bases sitting between them. Germline-derived CDR1 and CDR2 are LGHDT and YNNKEL (reference sequence). CDR3 length equals 14 residues. The CDR3, as DNA: TGTGCCAGCAGTCCCCGGTCAGGGGCGCACACCATATATTTT. Its translation: CASSPRSGAHTIYF.

The V and J genes are TRBV6-4 and TRBJ2-1; 9 positions agree with TRBD1. The CDR3 length is 15 residues. In germline, CDR1 is MRHNA, CDR2 SNTAGT. The V segment lost 5 bases and the J segment 5 bases; nucleotides outside the gene matches: 7. CDR3 amino acids: CASSQTGTGNNEQFF. As DNA, the CDR3 is TGTGCCAGCAGTCAGACCGGGACAGGGAACAATGAGCAGTTCTTC.

The chain combines TRBV10-3 with TRBJ1-2; 7 bases are shared with TRBD1. This CDR3 region has 16 residues. CDR1 and CDR2 from the germline V gene are ENHRY and SYGVKD. V lost 8 bases and J lost 7; bases outside the gene matches: 19. CDR3 region: CAIGYRQGEGTSGYTF. CDR3 coding DNA: TGTGCCATCGGTTACCGACAGGGAGAAGGGACATCTGGCTACACCTTC.

The rearrangement joins TRBV7-2 to TRBJ1-1; 7 nucleotides agree with TRBD1. Trimming at V came to 8 bases and at J to 3 bases, leaving 6 bases not matched to a gene. The germline CDR1 and CDR2 sequences are SGHTA and FQGNSA. The CDR3 runs to 13 residues. The DNA of the CDR3 is TGTGCCAGCCGGGACAGACCTTACACTGAAGCTTTCTTT. Its translation is CASRDRPYTEAFF.

This chain uses TRBV19 with TRBJ1-1; tentatively, D is TRBD1 (5 bases). Germline V lookup: CDR1 LNHDA, CDR2 SQIVND (reference sequence). The CDR3 contains 13 residues. V was trimmed by 8 bases and J by 4 bases, leaving 14 bases between them. The CDR3 region has the DNA TGTGCCAGTTCCCAGGGTTTGGGCACTGAAGCTTTCTTT. This sequence encodes CASSQGLGTEAFF.

CDR3 nucleotide sequence: TGTGCCAGCAGTCGAGGTACTCAGGCCCAGAGTATGAACACTGAAGCTTTCTTT. It yields the protein CASSRGTQAQSMNTEAFF. The rearrangement joins TRBV6-6 to TRBJ1-1; D call uncertain. V was pared by 5 bases and J by 0 bases, with 22 bases between. This CDR3 has 18 amino acids. Germline assignment: CDR1 MNHNY and CDR2 SVGAGI (reference sequence).

In DNA, the CDR3 is TGTGCCAGCCGTATCAGGCAGCAAGAGACCCAGTACTTC. This translates into CASRIRQQETQYF. The chain recombines TRBV27 with TRBJ2-5; D is uncertain. The length of the CDR3 is 13 residues. V was clipped by 8 bases and J by 2 bases, with 12 bases between them. Germline CDR1 is MNHEY and CDR2 is SMNVEV (reference sequence).

The V call is TRBV28, the J call TRBJ2-5; 11 bases match TRBD2. The germline V gene has CDR1 MDHEN and CDR2 SYDVKM. Unmatched junction bases numbered 13, after V lost 5 bases and J lost 5 bases. The CDR3 is made up of 17 amino acids. This chain's CDR3 is CASSPRDARLAGETQYF. CDR3 coding DNA: TGTGCCAGCAGTCCACGGGACGCCCGACTAGCGGGGGAGACCCAGTACTTC.

This rearrangement joins TRBV5-1 to TRBJ1-6; 7 bases line up with TRBD1. Germline V CDR1 and CDR2: SGHRS, YFSETQ. J lost 5 bases, V lost 1 base, and 6 bases had no gene match. There are 16 residues in the CDR3. In nucleotides, the CDR3 is TGCGCCAGCAGCTTGTCCCCTCAGGGGGATAATTCACCCCTCCACTTT. Translating it yields CASSLSPQGDNSPLHF.

The CDR3 protein is CASSPRGGNTEAFF. The CDR3 nucleotides are TGTGCCAGCAGCCCCCGTGGAGGGAACACTGAAGCTTTCTTT. The chain links TRBV9 to TRBJ1-1; no clear D. The V end was cut by 4 bases, the J end by 1 base, with 11 bases between. The CDR3 length is 14 residues. From germline, CDR1 is SGDLS and CDR2 YYNGEE.

The chain is built from TRBV3-1 (or the pseudogene TRBV3-2) and TRBJ2-1; D is uncertain. The CDR3 is 12 residues long. Per the germline V gene, CDR1 is LGHDT and CDR2 is YNNKEL (reference sequence). Trimming cost V 1 base and J 9 bases, with 7 bases left between them. In DNA, the CDR3 is TGTGCCAGCAGCCAAGTCGGTCTTGAGCAGTTCTTC. Its translation: CASSQVGLEQFF.

This clone was detected a few times. The chain is built from TRBV6-2 or TRBV6-3 and TRBJ1-5; 10 positions agree with TRBD1. Germline assignment: CDR1 MNHEY and CDR2 SVGEGT. This CDR3 has 19 residues. The ends lost 5 bases at V and 3 bases at J; junction bases unmatched: 16. For the CDR3, the DNA is TGTGCCAGCAGTGGGAGGGGGACAGGGGCTATCCGGGCCAATCAGCCCCAGCATTTT. This gives the protein CASSGRGTGAIRANQPQHF.

V gene TRBV28 combines with J gene TRBJ2-7; 9 positions agree with TRBD1. J lost 0 bases, V lost 7 bases, and 16 bases had no gene match. Per germline, CDR1 MDHEN and CDR2 SYDVKM. The CDR3 is 18 residues long. The CDR3 is CASIPMFPGTGSSYEQYF. The CDR3 DNA reads as TGTGCCAGCATCCCTATGTTCCCCGGGACAGGGAGCTCCTACGAGCAGTACTTC.